The clone carrying this T cell receptor beta chain occurred many times. Antigen: not known. This record belongs to a study of regulatory T cells in long-lasting Graves disease. Background on the study: For under 3 months, newly diagnosed Graves' patients had been taking antithyroid drugs. Overall study results and limits: Peripheral blood alone, not thyroid tissue, underwent study.

Time point meaning: newly diagnosed GD, antithyroid drugs for less than 3 months. From RNA extracted from PBMCs, the TCR library was made. An endocrinology department in Xi'an, China, supplied the patients. According to the study, TCR beta libraries were built with iRepertoire HTBI primers and CDR3-region Arm-PCR. TCRdb redid the calling of the multiplex PCR reads with MiXCR, one entry per CDR3 protein. The table lists about 540,000 distinct CDR3 sequences, approximately 15% of them singletons. The sample was also linked to a second study, of T cells in Graves' hyperthyroidism and ophthalmopathy. From that study: Clinical symptoms, serum thyroxine, TRAb, thyroid ultrasound and orbital computed tomography informed diagnoses.

The material sequenced was peripheral blood mononuclear cells (PBMCs), taken at new diagnosis, from a patient treated with antithyroid drugs. The clonotype comes from a man between 25 and 39 years old with Graves disease.

CDR3 residues: CASSLEQAARSSEQFF. CDR3 nucleotide sequence: TGCGCCAGCAGCTTGGAACAGGCGGCTAGATCGAGTGAGCAGTTCTTC. The J gene is TRBJ2-1, the V gene TRBV5-1; tentatively, D is TRBD1 (5 bases). Germline V gene data show CDR1 as SGHRS and CDR2 as YFSETQ. The CDR3 consists of 16 residues. V was trimmed by 0 bases and J by 9 bases, leaving 19 bases between them.